The sequence of this TCR beta chain was determined in a study of blood T cell repertoires in COVID-19 (dated by TCRdb to 2018 to 2020). Background on the whole study: The collaborator samples originated in the United States, Italy and Spain and spanned the acute and convalescent phases of COVID-19. The material from the prospective study consisted of cDNA or gDNA derived from T cells, B-cell-depleted T cells, or PBMCs. Deeply sampled blood TCRbeta repertoires from subjects exposed to, actively infected with, or recovered from COVID-19 were included in the dataset. The repertoires were released in a freely available public database intended as a resource for research on the immune response to SARS-CoV-2. Samples were obtained from the ongoing ImmuneRACE study (first 160 participants) and from 950 to 1,500 subjects provided by 6 global collaborators. A de-identified subject ID, COVID-19 status, age in years and sex were almost always included in the sample metadata. Where available, HLA class I and class II types were obtained from metadata supplied by the sample provider rather than from assay-based typing.

Cut back by 0 bases and 7 bases, the V and J ends lie 19 bases apart. The germline V gene specifies SGHVS as CDR1 and FQNEAQ as CDR2. Measured from the cysteine to the phenylalanine, the CDR3 is 16 residues long. The retained sequence is limited to the CDR3, 48 bases, with the frame set at the first base. Collaborating institutions collected whole blood in K2EDTA tubes following their own protocols. Collaborator samples were shipped for TCRbeta analysis as frozen whole blood, isolated PBMCs, or DNA extracted from either sample type. Broader findings and caveats from the paper: The amount of clinical and demographic metadata varied by source and participant and was provided uncurated.

The immunoSEQ Assay, a bias-controlled multiplex PCR, was used to amplify TCRbeta CDR3 regions from genomic DNA. Under the source paper's analysis protocol: Within the assay, amplification of reference gene primers was used to estimate how many nucleated cells each sample contained. To quantify the absolute abundance of each unique TCRbeta CDR3 rearrangement, sequence reads were collapsed and filtered. Productive Simpson clonality was computed per sample as the square root of Simpson's diversity index over productive rearrangements. The source is immuneACCESS, and TCRdb retained only in-frame sequences with V and J called. Part of the clones is not carried over; for the studies checked, unresolved V genes explain less than half of this, and the remainder is unexplained. V and J calls and clone size come straight from that table; D and trimming were deduced from the DNA. The sample table records 120,000 or so clones; roughly 88% of these occur just once. Approximately 8% of the sample goes to the ten largest clones.

This clone was observed a single time. Its antigen is not yet known. One base away there is no much larger clone; base qualities are not given. The rearranged chain carries TRBV7-8 and TRBJ2-7; 5 matching bases give a weak D call of TRBD2. This receptor was identified in a middle-aged man with acute or convalescent COVID-19. Sequenced sample: peripheral blood. The nucleotide sequence reads as follows: TGTGCCAGCAGCTTAGCCGGACCCCCCCCCACGGGGGAGCAGTACTTC. This encodes CASSLAGPPPTGEQYF. With the rest looked up from the reference TRBV7-8 and TRBJ2-7 genes rather than sequenced, the full variable domain is GAGVSQSPRYKVAKRGQDVALRCDPISGHVSLFWYQQALGQGPEFLTYFQNEAQLDKSGLPSDRFFAERPEGSVSTLKIQRTQQEDSAVYLCASSLAGPPPTGEQYFGPGTRLTVT.